The 5 T cell receptor beta chains listed next were all sequenced from one sample in a study of T cell responses to AZD1222 COVID-19 vaccine. Using immunoSEQ multiplex PCR, the repertoire was profiled, and TCRdb retains in-frame clones only, with some absent. The data contain around 60,000 clones, 90% to 95% of them seen just once; the ten biggest clones take up less than 7%. The specimen was peripheral blood, collected 28 days after the second dose of the MenACWY control vaccine. Receptors originate from an adult who received the MenACWY meningococcal vaccine as a control.

The chain employs TRBV28 and TRBJ1-2; possible D gene TRBD1, 5 bases. The ends were cut back, 4 bases at V and 6 bases at J, with 12 bases in the middle. CDR3 length: 13 amino acids. Germline CDR1 and CDR2: MDHEN and SYDVKM. The CDR3 loop reads CASSWDRADGYTF. The CDR3 region has the DNA TGTGCCAGCAGTTGGGACCGAGCGGATGGCTACACCTTC.

This rearrangement joins TRBV5-1 to TRBJ2-2; D is uncertain. The CDR3 totals 14 residues. V was clipped by 2 bases and J by 0 bases, with 5 bases between them. Germline V gene lookup returns CDR1 SGHRS and CDR2 YFSETQ. The CDR3 bases are TGCGCCAGCAGCTTTGGGGCGAACACCGGGGAGCTGTTTTTT. Translating gives CASSFGANTGELFF.

The rearrangement joins TRBV5-8 to TRBJ1-1; no definite D call. In germline, CDR1 is SGHTS, CDR2 YDEGEE. The CDR3 loop spans 10 amino acids. Trimming cost V 6 bases and J 5 bases, with 5 bases left between them. CDR3 amino acids: CASTYTEAFF. In DNA, the CDR3 is TGTGCCAGCACTTATACTGAAGCTTTCTTT.

The chain employs TRBV3-1 (or the pseudogene TRBV3-2) and TRBJ1-3, with D perhaps matching TRBD1 (6 bases). Per the germline V gene, CDR1 is LGHDT and CDR2 is YNNKEL (reference sequence). The CDR3 extends over 15 amino acids. Trimming shortened V by 0 bases and J by 2 bases, and 8 bases separated the two germline ends. In DNA form, the CDR3 reads TGTGCCAGCAGCCAAGAGTGGGGGCCTGGAAACACCATATATTTT. Amino acid sequence: CASSQEWGPGNTIYF.

This sequence joins TRBV7-6 and TRBJ1-1; 7 bases align to TRBD1. CDR1 and CDR2 from the germline V gene are SGHVS and FNYEAQ. There are 17 residues in the CDR3. Losses at the gene ends were 1 base for V and 1 base for J; bases not matched to a gene: 9. CDR3 region: CASSLGRTGVPNTEAFF. CDR3 bases: TGTGCCAGCAGCTTAGGGAGAACAGGGGTCCCGAACACTGAAGCTTTCTTT.